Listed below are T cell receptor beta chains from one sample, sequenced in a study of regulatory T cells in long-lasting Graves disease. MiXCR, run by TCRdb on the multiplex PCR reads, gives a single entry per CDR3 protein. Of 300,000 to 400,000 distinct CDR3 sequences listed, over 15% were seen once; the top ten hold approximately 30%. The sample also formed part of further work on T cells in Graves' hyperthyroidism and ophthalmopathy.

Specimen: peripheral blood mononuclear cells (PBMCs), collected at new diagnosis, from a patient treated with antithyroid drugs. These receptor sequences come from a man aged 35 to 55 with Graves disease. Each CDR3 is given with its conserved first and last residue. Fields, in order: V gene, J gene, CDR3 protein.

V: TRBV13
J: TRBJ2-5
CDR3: CASSSGLQVDRRETQYF

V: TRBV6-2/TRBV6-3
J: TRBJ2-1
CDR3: CASRRDRGNNEQFF

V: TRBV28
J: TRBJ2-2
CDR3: CASTPPNRENTGELFF

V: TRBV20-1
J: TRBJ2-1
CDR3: CSAGTSGGLNEQFF

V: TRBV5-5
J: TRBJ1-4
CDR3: CASSLDPGDEKLFF

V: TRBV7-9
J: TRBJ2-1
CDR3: CASSLDSGYNEQFF

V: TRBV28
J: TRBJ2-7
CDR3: CASSPIDRDYEQYF

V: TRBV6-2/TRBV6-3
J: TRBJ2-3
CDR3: CASSYSGGWDTQYF

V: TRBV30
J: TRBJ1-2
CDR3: CAWRGNYGYTF

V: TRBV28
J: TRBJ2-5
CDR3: CASSPGPPRIETQYF

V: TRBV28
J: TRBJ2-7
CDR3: CASSSAGSGGGYEQYF

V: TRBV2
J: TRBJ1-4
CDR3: CASSVGPNEKLFF

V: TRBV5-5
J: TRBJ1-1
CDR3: CASISSLATEAFF

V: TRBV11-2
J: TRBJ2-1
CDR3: CASSLDSSGGGSYNEQFF

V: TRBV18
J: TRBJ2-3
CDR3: CASSPLPKGRTADTQYF

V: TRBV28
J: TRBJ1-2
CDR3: CASSFGRQGADGYTF

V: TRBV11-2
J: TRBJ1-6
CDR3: CASSSLRTTNSPLHF

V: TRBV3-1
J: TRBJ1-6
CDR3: CASSQVGTGFYNSPLHF

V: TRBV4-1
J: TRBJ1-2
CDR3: CASSQAPTGPNYGYTF

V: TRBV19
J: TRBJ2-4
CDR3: CASSITGGTKNIQYF

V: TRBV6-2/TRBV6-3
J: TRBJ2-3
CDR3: CASRLGGGTDTQYF

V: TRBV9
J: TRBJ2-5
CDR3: CASSYQSGGAETQYF

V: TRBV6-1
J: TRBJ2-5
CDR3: CASRLGTGGLETQYF

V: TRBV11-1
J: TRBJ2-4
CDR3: CACSLASSRAASIQYF

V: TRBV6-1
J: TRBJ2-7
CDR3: CASRSHGTGADEQYF

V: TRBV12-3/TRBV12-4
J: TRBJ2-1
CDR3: CASSLEPGRPSAHF

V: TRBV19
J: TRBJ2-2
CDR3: CASGGWELFF

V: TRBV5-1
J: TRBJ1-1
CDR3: CASSIQGGDTEAFF

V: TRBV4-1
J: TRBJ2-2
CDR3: CASSQDAGQGTGELFF

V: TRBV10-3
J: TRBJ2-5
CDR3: CAISLAGGQETQYF

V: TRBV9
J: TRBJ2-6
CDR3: CASSSRRANVLTF

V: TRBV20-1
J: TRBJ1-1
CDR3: CSAGTGGGNTEAFF

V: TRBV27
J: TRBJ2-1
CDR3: CASSPRKLAGADEQFF

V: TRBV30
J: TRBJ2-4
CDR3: CAWSVRTPNIQYF

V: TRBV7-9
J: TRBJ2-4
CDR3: CASSPRTGRENIQYF

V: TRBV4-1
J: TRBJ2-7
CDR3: CASSQETRSYEQYF

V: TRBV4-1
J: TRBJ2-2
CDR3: CASSQPGLAGSGELFF

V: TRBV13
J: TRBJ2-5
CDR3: CASSSNRGSETQYF

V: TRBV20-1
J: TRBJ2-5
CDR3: CSASVWPGLRETQYF

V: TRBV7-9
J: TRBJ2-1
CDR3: CASSLGLTHYNEQFF

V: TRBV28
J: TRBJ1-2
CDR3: CASSFPGSGYTF